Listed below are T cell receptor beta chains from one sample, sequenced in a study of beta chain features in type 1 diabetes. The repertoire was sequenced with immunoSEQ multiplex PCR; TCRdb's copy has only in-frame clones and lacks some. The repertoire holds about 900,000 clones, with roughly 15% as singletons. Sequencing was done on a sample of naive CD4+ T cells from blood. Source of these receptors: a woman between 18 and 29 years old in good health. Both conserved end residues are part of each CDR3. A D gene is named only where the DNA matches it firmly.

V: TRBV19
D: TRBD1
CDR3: CASTGTAARYQPQHF

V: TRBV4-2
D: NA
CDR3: CASSPTQWGPGTDTQYF

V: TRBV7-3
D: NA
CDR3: CASSPQPLSTDTQYF

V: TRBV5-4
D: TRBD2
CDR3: CASSDIVKLAGTYEQYF

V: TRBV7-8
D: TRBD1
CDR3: CASSLSPGTGEEKLFF

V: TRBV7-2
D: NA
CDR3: CASSFFARLYNEQFF

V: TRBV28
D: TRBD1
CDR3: CASSSPDREWYEQYF

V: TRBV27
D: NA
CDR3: CASSLGPNQQPQHF

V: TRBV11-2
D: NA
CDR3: CASSSQTNVLTF

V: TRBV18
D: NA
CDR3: CASSPPTGREEQYF

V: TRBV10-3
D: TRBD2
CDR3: CAISDTRAGGLAGVYEQYF

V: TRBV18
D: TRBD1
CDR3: CASSPQGAEFAFF

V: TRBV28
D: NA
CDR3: CASSLKSWGNTGELFF

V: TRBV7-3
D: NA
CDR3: CASSLRGTQETQYF

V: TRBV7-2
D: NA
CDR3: CASTASGPAPNEQFF

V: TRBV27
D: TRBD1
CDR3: CASRTLRTGRQHF

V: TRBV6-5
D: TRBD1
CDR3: CASSYGQGANQPQHF

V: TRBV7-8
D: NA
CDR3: CASSLTEGDTQYF

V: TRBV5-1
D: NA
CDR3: CASSSTPRNTQYF

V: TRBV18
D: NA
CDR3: CASSPSGSGANVLTF

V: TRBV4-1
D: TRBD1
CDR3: CASSLGTGLQPQHF

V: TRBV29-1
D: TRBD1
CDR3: CSVEGDRGTREQYF

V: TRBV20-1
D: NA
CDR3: CSARSSNEQFF

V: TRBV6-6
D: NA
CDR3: CASRRQGGNEQFF

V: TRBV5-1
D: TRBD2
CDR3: CASRSLAGIQETQYF

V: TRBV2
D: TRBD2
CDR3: CASSVSGRTDTQYF

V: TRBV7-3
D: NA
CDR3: CASSLGVGSYNEQFF

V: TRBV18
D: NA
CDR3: CASSRVNTGELFF

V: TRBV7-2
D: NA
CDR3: CASSLAVGHTDTQYF

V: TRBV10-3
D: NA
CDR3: CAISESVGPYEQYF

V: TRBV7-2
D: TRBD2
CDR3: CASSPAGGGVHIQYF

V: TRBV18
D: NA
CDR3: CASSPEGETQYF

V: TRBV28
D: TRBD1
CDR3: CASSFMDRVDYEQYF

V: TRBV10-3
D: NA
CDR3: CAVQTGANSYEQYF

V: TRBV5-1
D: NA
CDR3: CASTAEGSAKFSGANVLTF

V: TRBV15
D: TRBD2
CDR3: CATSRGVLGLAGANEQFF

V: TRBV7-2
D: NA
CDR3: CASSWKMGARAQYF